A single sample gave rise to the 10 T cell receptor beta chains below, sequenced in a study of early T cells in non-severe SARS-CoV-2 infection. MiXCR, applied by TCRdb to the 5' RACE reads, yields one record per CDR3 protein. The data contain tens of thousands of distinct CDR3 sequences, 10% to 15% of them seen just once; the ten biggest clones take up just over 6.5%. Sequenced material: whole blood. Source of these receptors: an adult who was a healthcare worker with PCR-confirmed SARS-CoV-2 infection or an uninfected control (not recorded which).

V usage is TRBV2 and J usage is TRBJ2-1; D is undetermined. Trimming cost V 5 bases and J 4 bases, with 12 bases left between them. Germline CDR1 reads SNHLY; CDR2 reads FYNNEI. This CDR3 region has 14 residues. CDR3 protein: CASSSFRSYNEQFF. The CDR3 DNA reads TGTGCCAGCAGTTCCTTTCGGTCTTACAATGAGCAGTTCTTC.

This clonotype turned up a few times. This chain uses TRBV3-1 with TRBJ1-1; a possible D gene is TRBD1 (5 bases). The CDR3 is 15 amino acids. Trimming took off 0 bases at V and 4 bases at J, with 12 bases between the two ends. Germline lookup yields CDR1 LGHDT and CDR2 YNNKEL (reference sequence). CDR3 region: CASSQDWDAGTEAFF. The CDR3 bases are TGTGCCAGCAGCCAAGATTGGGACGCGGGCACTGAAGCTTTCTTT.

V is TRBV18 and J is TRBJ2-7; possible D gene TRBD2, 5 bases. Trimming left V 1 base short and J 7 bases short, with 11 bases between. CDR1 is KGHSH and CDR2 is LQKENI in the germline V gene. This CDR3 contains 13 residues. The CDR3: CASSPQGAGEQYF. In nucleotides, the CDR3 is TGTGCCAGCTCACCACAGGGAGCCGGAGAGCAGTACTTC.

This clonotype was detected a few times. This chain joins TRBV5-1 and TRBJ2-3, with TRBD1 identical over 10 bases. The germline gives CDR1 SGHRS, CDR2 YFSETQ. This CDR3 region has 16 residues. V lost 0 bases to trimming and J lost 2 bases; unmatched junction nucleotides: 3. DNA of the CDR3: TGCGCCAGCAGCTTGGATCGACAGGGGGCCACAGATACGCAGTATTTT. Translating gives CASSLDRQGATDTQYF.

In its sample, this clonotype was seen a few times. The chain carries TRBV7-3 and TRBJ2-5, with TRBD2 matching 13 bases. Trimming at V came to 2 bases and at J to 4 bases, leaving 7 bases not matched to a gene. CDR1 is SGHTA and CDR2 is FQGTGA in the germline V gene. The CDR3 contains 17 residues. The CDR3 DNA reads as TGTGCCAGCAGCTTAGGCCGGACTAGCGGGAGTCCAGAGACCCAGTACTTC. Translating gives CASSLGRTSGSPETQYF.

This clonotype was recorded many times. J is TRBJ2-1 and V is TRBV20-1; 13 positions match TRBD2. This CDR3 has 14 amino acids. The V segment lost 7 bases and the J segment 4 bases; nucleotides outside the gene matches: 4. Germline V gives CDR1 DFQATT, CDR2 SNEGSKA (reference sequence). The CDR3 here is CSVPGLAGYNEQFF. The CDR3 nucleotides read TGCAGTGTCCCGGGACTAGCGGGGTACAATGAGCAGTTCTTC.

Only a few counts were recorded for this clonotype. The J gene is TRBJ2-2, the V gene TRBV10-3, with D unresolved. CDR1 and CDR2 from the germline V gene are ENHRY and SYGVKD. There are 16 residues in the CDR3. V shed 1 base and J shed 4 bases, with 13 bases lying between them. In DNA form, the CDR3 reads TGTGCCATCAGTGAGTTAATTGGTCCGGGCACCGGGGAGCTGTTTTTT. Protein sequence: CAISELIGPGTGELFF.

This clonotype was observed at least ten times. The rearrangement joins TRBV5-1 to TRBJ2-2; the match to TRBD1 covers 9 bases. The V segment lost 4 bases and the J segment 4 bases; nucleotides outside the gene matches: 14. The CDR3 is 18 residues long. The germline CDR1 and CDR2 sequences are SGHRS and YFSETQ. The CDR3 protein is CASSDRERGQGRTGELFF. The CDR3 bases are TGCGCCAGCAGCGATAGAGAAAGGGGACAGGGTCGCACCGGGGAGCTGTTTTTT.

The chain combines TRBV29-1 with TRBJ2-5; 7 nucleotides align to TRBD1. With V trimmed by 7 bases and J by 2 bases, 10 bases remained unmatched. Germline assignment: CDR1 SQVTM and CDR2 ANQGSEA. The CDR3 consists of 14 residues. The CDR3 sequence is CSASDRVTQETQYF. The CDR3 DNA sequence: TGCAGCGCTTCCGACAGGGTAACACAAGAGACCCAGTACTTC. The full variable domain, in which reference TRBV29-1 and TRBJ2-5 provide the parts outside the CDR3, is SAVISQKPSRDICQRGTSLTIQCQVDSQVTMMFWYRQQPGQSLTLIATANQGSEATYESGFVIDKFPISRPNLTFSTLTVSNMSPEDSSIYLCSASDRVTQETQYFGPGTRLLVL.

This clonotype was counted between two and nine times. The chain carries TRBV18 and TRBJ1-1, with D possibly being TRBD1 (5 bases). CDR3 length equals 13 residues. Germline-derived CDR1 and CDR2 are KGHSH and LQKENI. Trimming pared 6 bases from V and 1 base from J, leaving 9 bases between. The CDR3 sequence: CASSTDRNTEAFF. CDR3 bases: TGTGCCAGCTCTACCGACAGGAACACTGAAGCTTTCTTT.